This T cell receptor (beta chain) emerged from a study of beta chain features in type 1 diabetes. Only a few counts were recorded for this clone. The CDR3 has 13 residues. Looked up from germline, CDR1 is SNHLY and CDR2 is FYNNEI. V was clipped by 6 bases and J by 9 bases; unmatched bases: 7. Sequenced material consisted of expressed TCRB transcripts (all of the isolated RNA was reverse transcribed). Some clones are missing from TCRdb's copy, which holds only in-frame ones; the method was immunoSEQ multiplex PCR. In the table there are about 250,000 clones, roughly an eighth of which are singletons. This receptor was identified in a woman in her thirties or forties in good health. V and J are TRBV2 and TRBJ2-7; TRBD2 aligns across 11 bases. Sequencing was carried out using naive CD4+ T cells from blood. The CDR3 is CASRETSGVAQYF. The CDR3 region has the DNA TGTGCCAGCAGAGAGACTAGCGGGGTGGCGCAGTACTTC. The full variable domain, with the rest looked up from reference TRBV2 and TRBJ2-7, is EPEVTQTPSHQVTQMGQEVILRCVPISNHLYFYWYRQILGQKVEFLVSFYNNEISEKSEIFDDQFSVERPDGSNFTLKIRSTKLEDSAMYFCASRETSGVAQYFGPGTRLTVT.